These 22 T cell receptor beta chains were all obtained from the same sample, sequenced in a study of cytomegalovirus exposure and HLA in healthy donors. The primer mix had 60 Vbeta and 13 Jbeta primers. This table comes from immunoSEQ multiplex PCR, and its TCRdb copy is limited to in-frame clones, with some not included. The table records around 200,000 clones, around 80% of them present only once. The specimen was PBMCs. These receptors were obtained from a woman aged 45-59 years in good health and CMV-seronegative.

This clone was observed a single time. The chain is built from TRBV28 and TRBJ2-3; TRBD2 aligns across 10 bases. V gave up 4 bases and J gave up 9 bases; unmatched junction bases: 13. Looked up from germline, CDR1 is MDHEN and CDR2 is SYDVKM. The CDR3 has 16 amino acids. CDR3 residues: CASSSGASGGQWTQYF. The CDR3 DNA is TGTGCCAGCAGTTCAGGGGCTAGCGGGGGCCAGTGGACGCAGTATTTT. Drawing the rest from reference TRBV28 and TRBJ2-3, the complete variable domain is DVKVTQSSRYLVKRTGEKVFLECVQDMDHENMFWYRQDPGLGLRLIYFSYDVKMKEKGDIPEGYSVSREKKERFSLILESASTNQTSMYLCASSSGASGGQWTQYFGPGTRLTVL.

This chain joins TRBV4-3 and TRBJ1-1; perhaps TRBD1 as D (6 bases). The germline gives CDR1 LGHNA, CDR2 YSLEER. The CDR3 contains 15 residues. V was pared by 1 base and J by 4 bases, with 13 bases between. CDR3: CASSQAQGAGTEAFF. The CDR3 nucleotides are TGCGCCAGCAGCCAAGCACAGGGCGCGGGCACTGAAGCTTTCTTT.

There are a few counts of this clone. This chain links TRBV4-3 with TRBJ2-3, with D possibly TRBD2 on 5 matching bases. Germline V gene data show CDR1 as LGHNA and CDR2 as YSLEER. This CDR3 region has 18 residues. Between the trimmed V and J ends, which lost 2 bases and 5 bases, there was a span of 23 bases. The CDR3 here is CASSQLDSSGKEEDTQYF. The CDR3 nucleotides read TGCGCCAGCAGCCAACTGGACTCAAGCGGCAAGGAGGAAGATACGCAGTATTTT.

This chain links TRBV5-1 with TRBJ2-5; 9 bases agree with TRBD1. CDR1 and CDR2 (germline): SGHRS, YFSETQ. The CDR3 loop spans 17 amino acids. V dropped 0 bases and J dropped 0; count of bases not matched to a gene: 6. DNA of the CDR3: TGCGCCAGCAGCTTGGGCGGGGGACAGGGTAACCAAGAGACCCAGTACTTC. This codes for CASSLGGGQGNQETQYF.

The chain is built from TRBV30 and TRBJ2-7, with D unclear. Germline-derived CDR1 and CDR2 are GTSNPN and SVGIG (reference sequence). The CDR3 runs 11 residues. Deletions cut 1 base from V and 6 bases from J, with 7 bases between. CDR3 sequence: CAWSAPREQYF. DNA for the CDR3: TGTGCCTGGAGTGCCCCTCGCGAGCAGTACTTC.

The chain recombines TRBV9 with TRBJ2-5; a possible D gene is TRBD1 (8 bases). Germline V gene sequence: CDR1 SGDLS, CDR2 YYNGEE. V lost 4 bases to trimming and J lost 4 bases, with 20 bases between them. The CDR3 has 16 residues. The CDR3 region has the DNA TGTGCCAGCAGCCGGGGAGGGACAGGTTCAGGAGAGACCCAGTACTTC. It is translated as CASSRGGTGSGETQYF.

The rearrangement joins TRBV2 to TRBJ2-3, with D perhaps TRBD1 (6 bases). Germline CDR1 SNHLY, CDR2 FYNNEI. V lost 6 bases and J lost 6, with 16 bases in between. The CDR3 length is 14 residues. CDR3: CASSQGSTGDTQYF. CDR3 nucleotides: TGTGCCAGCAGCCAAGGTTCGACAGGTGATACGCAGTATTTT.

The chain recombines TRBV4-3 with TRBJ1-6; TRBD1 aligns across 9 bases. Trimming took 0 bases from V and 8 from J; bases not matched to a gene: 2. The CDR3 spans 15 residues. Germline CDR1 and CDR2: LGHNA and YSLEER. The CDR3 reads CASSQDGTGHSPLHF. In DNA form, the CDR3 reads TGCGCCAGCAGCCAAGATGGGACAGGGCATTCACCCCTCCACTTT.

V usage is TRBV7-9 and J usage is TRBJ1-2, with D possibly being TRBD1 (5 bases). CDR1 and CDR2 from the germline V gene are SEHNR and FQNEAQ (reference sequence). The CDR3 contains 15 residues. Trimming took 1 base from V and 0 from J, leaving 9 bases between them. The chain's CDR3 is CASSLVQGPNYGYTF. CDR3 DNA sequence: TGTGCCAGCAGCTTAGTCCAGGGCCCTAACTATGGCTACACCTTC.

The chain carries TRBV5-5 and TRBJ1-5, with D unclear. The V end was cut by 0 bases, the J end by 1 base, with 8 bases between. From germline, CDR1 is SGHKS and CDR2 YYEKEE (reference sequence). CDR3 length equals 15 residues. CDR3 residues: CASSLAVTSNQPQHF. The CDR3, as DNA: TGTGCCAGCAGCTTGGCCGTCACAAGCAATCAGCCCCAGCATTTT.

The genes are TRBV19 and TRBJ1-1, with 8 nucleotides matching TRBD1. CDR3 length equals 15 residues. The V gene end was trimmed by 7 bases and the J gene end by 11 bases; junction bases not matched to a gene: 18. Germline V gene sequence: CDR1 LNHDA, CDR2 SQIVND (reference sequence). This chain's CDR3 is CASTADPGQVLRAFF. The CDR3 DNA reads as TGTGCCAGTACCGCTGATCCGGGACAGGTTCTACGGGCTTTCTTT.

The chain links TRBV6-1 to TRBJ2-7; D possibly corresponds to TRBD1 (5 bases). The CDR3 contains 13 residues. The germline V and J ends were trimmed by 4 bases and 1 base, with 8 bases remaining between them. Germline CDR1 reads MNHNS; CDR2 reads SASEGT. The CDR3 protein is CASSGQGSYEQYF. The DNA for the CDR3 is TGTGCCAGCAGTGGGCAGGGATCCTACGAGCAGTACTTC.

This sequence joins TRBV29-1 and TRBJ1-4; tentatively, D is TRBD1 (5 bases). Trimming stripped 6 bases from V and 0 bases from J, with 20 bases between. The germline CDR1 and CDR2 sequences are SQVTM and ANQGSEA. CDR3 length: 17 amino acids. The CDR3 nucleotides are TGCAGCGTGCTCCTGCTTGCCCGGACAACAACTAATGAAAAACTGTTTTTT. Its translation is CSVLLLARTTTNEKLFF. Combining the CDR3 with reference TRBV29-1 and TRBJ1-4 gives the whole variable domain SAVISQKPSRDICQRGTSLTIQCQVDSQVTMMFWYRQQPGQSLTLIATANQGSEATYESGFVIDKFPISRPNLTFSTLTVSNMSPEDSSIYLCSVLLLARTTTNEKLFFGSGTQLSVL.

The chain has TRBV11-3 and TRBJ2-3; the match to TRBD1 covers 12 bases. The CDR3 has 16 residues. In germline, CDR1 is SGHNT, CDR2 YENEEA. Trimming at V came to 6 bases and at J to 2 bases, leaving 6 bases not matched to a gene. In DNA, the CDR3 is TGTGCCAGCAGTCCGGGACAGGGGGCCCACACAGATACGCAGTATTTT. Its translation: CASSPGQGAHTDTQYF.

The rearrangement links TRBV10-1 to TRBJ2-3, with TRBD1 identical over 12 bases. The trim removed 4 bases at V and 6 bases at J, leaving 2 bases unmatched. This CDR3 has 14 residues. Germline CDR1 reads WNHNN; CDR2 reads SYGVQD (reference sequence). In DNA form, the CDR3 reads TGCGCCAGCAGTGCGGGACAGGGGGCGGATACGCAGTATTTT. Translation: CASSAGQGADTQYF.

The rearrangement uses TRBV5-1 and TRBJ2-5; D may be TRBD2 (6 bases). The V and J ends lost 4 bases and 5 bases respectively, with 24 bases between them. Germline lookup yields CDR1 SGHRS and CDR2 YFSETQ. The CDR3 is 17 amino acids. Written as DNA, the CDR3 is TGCGCCAGCAGCAGAGCGCCGGAGGGGCGGGTAAAGGAGACCCAGTACTTC. It translates to CASSRAPEGRVKETQYF.

The V and J genes are TRBV5-1 and TRBJ2-1, with 7 nucleotides matching TRBD1. This CDR3 has 14 amino acids. Germline V gene lookup returns CDR1 SGHRS and CDR2 YFSETQ. Trimming at V came to 5 bases and at J to 7 bases, leaving 9 bases not matched to a gene. DNA for the CDR3: TGCGCCAGCAGTCGTGACAGGGCAGGGAATGAGCAGTTCTTC. Its protein is CASSRDRAGNEQFF.

This chain joins TRBV28 and TRBJ1-4, with 7 bases aligning to TRBD1. With V trimmed by 8 bases and J by 0 bases, 6 bases remained unmatched. Germline lookup yields CDR1 MDHEN and CDR2 SYDVKM. The CDR3 covers 15 residues. The CDR3 region is CASGGQKTTNEKLFF. CDR3 DNA sequence: TGTGCCAGCGGGGGACAGAAAACAACTAATGAAAAACTGTTTTTT.

This rearrangement joins TRBV5-1 to TRBJ2-1; a possible D gene is TRBD1 (5 bases). The CDR3 covers 15 residues. With 0 bases removed from V and 5 bases from J, the gap between germline ends came to 12 bases. Germline assignment: CDR1 SGHRS and CDR2 YFSETQ. CDR3: CASSLVAGMNNEQFF. The CDR3 region has the DNA TGCGCCAGCAGCTTGGTCGCAGGGATGAACAATGAGCAGTTCTTC.

Regarding this clone: Relative to the germline gene, one junction end is altered; a read error may explain this. The chain couples TRBV11-2 to TRBJ2-2; no clear D gene. CDR3 length equals 14 residues. Looked up from germline, CDR1 is SGHAT and CDR2 is FQNNGV. CDR3 nucleotides: TGTGCCAGCAGCCTAGACACAAACACCGGGGAGCTGTTTTTT. It specifies CASSLDTNTGELFF.

The chain carries TRBV7-8 and TRBJ1-5, with 9 bases that match TRBD1. With 5 bases clipped from V and 10 bases from J, the junction kept 12 bases outside the gene matches. Germline lookup yields CDR1 SGHVS and CDR2 FQNEAQ. This CDR3 is built from 15 residues. The CDR3 spells CASSPSTGGGGPQHF. CDR3 nucleotides: TGTGCCAGCAGCCCCTCCACAGGGGGCGGGGGACCCCAGCATTTT.

The V gene is TRBV19, the J gene TRBJ2-5; the D gene is possibly TRBD2 (6 bases). The DNA matches TRBJ2-7 better at its end, which makes the J call doubtful. This CDR3 has 13 residues. Germline CDR1 reads LNHDA; CDR2 reads SQIVND (reference sequence). CDR3 in amino acids: CASTSGETYEQYF. The CDR3 DNA reads TGTGCCAGTACCTCGGGGGAAACCTACGAGCAGTACTTC.